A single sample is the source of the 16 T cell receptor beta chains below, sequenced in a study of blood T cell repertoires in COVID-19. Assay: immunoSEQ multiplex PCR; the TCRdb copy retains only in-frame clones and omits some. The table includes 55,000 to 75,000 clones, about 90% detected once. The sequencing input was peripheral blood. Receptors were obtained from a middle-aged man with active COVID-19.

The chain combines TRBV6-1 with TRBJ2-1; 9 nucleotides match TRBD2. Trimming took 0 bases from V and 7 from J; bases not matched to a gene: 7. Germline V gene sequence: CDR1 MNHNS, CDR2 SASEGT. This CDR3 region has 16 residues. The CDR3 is CASSEATRGGRNEQFF. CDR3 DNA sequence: TGTGCCAGCAGTGAAGCAACGCGGGGGGGCCGGAATGAGCAGTTCTTC.

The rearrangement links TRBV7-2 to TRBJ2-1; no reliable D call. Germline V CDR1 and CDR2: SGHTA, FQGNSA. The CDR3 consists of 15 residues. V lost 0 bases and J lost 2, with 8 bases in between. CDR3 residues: CASSLARPTYNEQFF. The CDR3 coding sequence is TGTGCCAGCAGCTTAGCGCGCCCCACCTACAATGAGCAGTTCTTC.

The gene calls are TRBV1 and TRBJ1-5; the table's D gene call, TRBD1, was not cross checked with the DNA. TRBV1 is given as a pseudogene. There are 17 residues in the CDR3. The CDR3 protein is CTSSPRGQERSNQPQHF. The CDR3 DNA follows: TGCACCAGCAGCCCGAGGGGACAGGAGAGGAGCAATCAGCCCCAGCATTTT.

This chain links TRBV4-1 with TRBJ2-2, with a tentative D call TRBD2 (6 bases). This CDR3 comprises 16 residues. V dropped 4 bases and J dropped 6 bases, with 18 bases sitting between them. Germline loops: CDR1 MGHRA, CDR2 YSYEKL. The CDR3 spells CASSPSSGSVSGELFF. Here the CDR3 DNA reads TGCGCCAGCAGCCCGAGTAGCGGTTCGGTATCCGGGGAGCTGTTTTTT.

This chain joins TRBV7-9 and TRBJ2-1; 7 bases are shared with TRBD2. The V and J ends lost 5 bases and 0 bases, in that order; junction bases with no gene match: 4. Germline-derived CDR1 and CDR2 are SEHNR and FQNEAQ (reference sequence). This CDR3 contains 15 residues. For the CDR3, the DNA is TGTGCCAGCAGCCCAAGCGGGGCCTCCTACAATGAGCAGTTCTTC. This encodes CASSPSGASYNEQFF.

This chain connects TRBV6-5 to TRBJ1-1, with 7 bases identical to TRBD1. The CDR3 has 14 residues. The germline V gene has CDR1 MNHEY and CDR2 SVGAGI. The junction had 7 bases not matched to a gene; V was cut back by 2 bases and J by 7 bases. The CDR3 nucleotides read TGTGCCAGCAGTTACAAGGGGGCTGGCCGTGAAGCTTTCTTT. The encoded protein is CASSYKGAGREAFF.

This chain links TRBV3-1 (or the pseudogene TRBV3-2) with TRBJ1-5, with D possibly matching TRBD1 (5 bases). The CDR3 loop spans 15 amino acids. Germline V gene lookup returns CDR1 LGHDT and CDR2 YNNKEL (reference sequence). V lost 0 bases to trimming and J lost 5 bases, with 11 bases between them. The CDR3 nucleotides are TGTGCCAGCAGCCAAGATATCAGGGTAGATCAGCCCCAGCATTTT. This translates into CASSQDIRVDQPQHF.

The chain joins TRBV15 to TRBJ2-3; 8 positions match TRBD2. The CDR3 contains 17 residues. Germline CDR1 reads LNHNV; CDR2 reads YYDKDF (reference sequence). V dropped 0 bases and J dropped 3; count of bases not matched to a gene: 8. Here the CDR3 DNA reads TGTGCCACCAGCAGAGACAGGGTAGCGGGAATGACAGATACGCAGTATTTT. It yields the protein CATSRDRVAGMTDTQYF.

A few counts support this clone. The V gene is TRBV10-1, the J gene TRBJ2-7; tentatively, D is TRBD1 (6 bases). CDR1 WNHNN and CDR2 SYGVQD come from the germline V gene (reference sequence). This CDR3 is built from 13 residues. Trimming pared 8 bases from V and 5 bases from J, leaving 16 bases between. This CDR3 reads CASVEDRNHEQYF. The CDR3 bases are TGCGCCAGCGTGGAGGACAGAAATCACGAGCAGTACTTC.

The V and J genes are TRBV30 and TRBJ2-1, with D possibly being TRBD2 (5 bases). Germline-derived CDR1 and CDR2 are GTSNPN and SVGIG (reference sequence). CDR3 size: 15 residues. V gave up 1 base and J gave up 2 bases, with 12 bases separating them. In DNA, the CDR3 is TGTGCCTGGAGTGAGTCGCCTAGCACCTACAATGAGCAGTTCTTC. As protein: CAWSESPSTYNEQFF. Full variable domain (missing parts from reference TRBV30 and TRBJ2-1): SQTIHQWPATLVQPVGSPLSLECTVEGTSNPNLYWYRQAAGRGLQLLFYSVGIGQISSEVPQNLSASRPQDRQFILSSKKLLLSDSGFYLCAWSESPSTYNEQFFGPGTRLTVL.

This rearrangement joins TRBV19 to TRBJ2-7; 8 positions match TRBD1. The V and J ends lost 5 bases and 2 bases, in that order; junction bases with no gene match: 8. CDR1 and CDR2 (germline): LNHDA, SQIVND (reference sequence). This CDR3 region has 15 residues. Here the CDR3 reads CASSQTGVGPYEQYF. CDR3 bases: TGTGCCAGTAGTCAGACAGGGGTTGGACCCTACGAGCAGTACTTC.

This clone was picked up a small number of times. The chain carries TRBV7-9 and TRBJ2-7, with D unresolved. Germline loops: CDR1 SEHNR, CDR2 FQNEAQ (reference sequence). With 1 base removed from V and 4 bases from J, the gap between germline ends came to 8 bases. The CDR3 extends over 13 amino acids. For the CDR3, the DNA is TGTGCCAGCAGCTTAGGTCCCGAGTACGAGCAGTACTTC. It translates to CASSLGPEYEQYF.

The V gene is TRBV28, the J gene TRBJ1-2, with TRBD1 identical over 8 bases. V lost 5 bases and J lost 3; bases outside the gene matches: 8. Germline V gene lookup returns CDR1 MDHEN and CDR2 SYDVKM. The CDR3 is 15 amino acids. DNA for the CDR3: TGTGCCAGCAGTAAACCCGGGACAGGAGACTATGGCTACACCTTC. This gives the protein CASSKPGTGDYGYTF.

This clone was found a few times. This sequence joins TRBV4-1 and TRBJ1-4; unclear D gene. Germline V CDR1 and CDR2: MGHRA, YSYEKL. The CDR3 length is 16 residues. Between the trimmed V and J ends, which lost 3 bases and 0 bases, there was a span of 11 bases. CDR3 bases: TGCGCCAGCAGCCACCGGGATATTGCAACTAATGAAAAACTGTTTTTT. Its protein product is CASSHRDIATNEKLFF.

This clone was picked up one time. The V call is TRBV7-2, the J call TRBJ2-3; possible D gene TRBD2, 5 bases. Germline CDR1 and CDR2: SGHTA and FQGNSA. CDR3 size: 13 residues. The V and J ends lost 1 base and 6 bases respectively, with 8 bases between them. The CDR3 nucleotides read TGTGCCAGCAGCTTAGGCCGGACTGATACGCAGTATTTT. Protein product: CASSLGRTDTQYF.

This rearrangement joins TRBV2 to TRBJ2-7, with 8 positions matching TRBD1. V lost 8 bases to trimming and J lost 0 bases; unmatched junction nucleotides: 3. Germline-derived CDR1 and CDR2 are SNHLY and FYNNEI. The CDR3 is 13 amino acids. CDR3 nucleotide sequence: TGTGCCAGCGACGGACAGGGCTCCTACGAGCAGTACTTC. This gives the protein CASDGQGSYEQYF.